Following are 5 T cell receptor beta chains from one sample sequenced in a study of T cell repertoires in cytomegalovirus infection. Via MiXCR, TCRdb re-called the reads, giving one row per CDR3 protein. The top ten hold around 14% of the sample, which has around 530,000 distinct CDR3 sequences, about 26% seen once. Material: PBMCs. Receptors were obtained from a human donor in good health (CMV status not recorded). Some clones in this sample may be carry-over from other donors' samples.

The V and J genes are TRBV27 and TRBJ1-5; perhaps TRBD1 as D (5 bases). V lost 3 bases, J lost 0 bases, and 12 bases lay in between. Germline CDR1 reads MNHEY; CDR2 reads SMNVEV (reference sequence). The CDR3 contains 16 residues. The CDR3 nucleotides are TGTGCCAGCAGTTTGGTCGGGACTTATAGCAATCAGCCCCAGCATTTT. Translation gives CASSLVGTYSNQPQHF.

This clonotype appeared a few times. The V gene is TRBV18, the J gene TRBJ2-1; TRBD2 agrees at 10 bases. CDR1 and CDR2 (germline): KGHSH, LQKENI. CDR3 size: 16 residues. Unmatched junction bases numbered 9, after V lost 3 bases and J lost 7 bases. The CDR3 region is CASSPPLAGVSNEQFF. In DNA, the CDR3 is TGTGCCAGCTCACCCCCCCTAGCGGGAGTATCAAATGAGCAGTTCTTC.

This sequence joins TRBV11-2 and TRBJ2-5; the D gene is possibly TRBD2 (5 bases). The CDR3 runs to 13 residues. The V end lost 5 bases, the J end lost 7 bases, and 14 bases lay between the germline ends. CDR1 is SGHAT and CDR2 is FQNNGV in the germline V gene. The CDR3 DNA sequence: TGTGCCAGCAGCCCGAGAGGGTGGGGGACCCAGTACTTC. It encodes CASSPRGWGTQYF.

The CDR3, as DNA: TGTGCCAGCAGTCAGGCCGTTGAGCAGTACTTC. It is translated as CASSQAVEQYF. The chain is built from TRBV6-2 or TRBV6-3 and TRBJ2-7; D not resolved. The V and J ends lost 5 bases and 7 bases respectively, with 9 bases between them. Germline V CDR1 and CDR2: MNHEY, SVGEGT. The CDR3 spans 11 residues.

This sequence joins TRBV9 and TRBJ2-1; possible D gene TRBD2, 6 bases. The V gene's germline CDR1 is SGDLS and CDR2 YYNGEE. V lost 0 bases and J lost 9, with 13 bases in between. The CDR3 sequence is 14 residues long. The CDR3 reads CASSVAVRETEQFF. The CDR3 DNA is TGTGCCAGCAGCGTAGCAGTTCGGGAGACTGAGCAGTTCTTC.